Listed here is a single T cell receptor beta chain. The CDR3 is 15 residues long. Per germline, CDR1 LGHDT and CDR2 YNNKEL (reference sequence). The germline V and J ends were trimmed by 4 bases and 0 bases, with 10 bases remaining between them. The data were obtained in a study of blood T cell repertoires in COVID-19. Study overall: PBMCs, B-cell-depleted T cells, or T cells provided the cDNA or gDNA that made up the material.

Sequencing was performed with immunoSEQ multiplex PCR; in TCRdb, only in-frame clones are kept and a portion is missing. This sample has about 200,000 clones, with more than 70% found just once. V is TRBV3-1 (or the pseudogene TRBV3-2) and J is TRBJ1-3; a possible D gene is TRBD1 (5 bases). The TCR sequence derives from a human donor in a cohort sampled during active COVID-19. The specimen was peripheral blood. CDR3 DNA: TGTGCCAGCAGCCCGACAGTTCTCTCTGGAAACACCATATATTTT. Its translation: CASSPTVLSGNTIYF.